Each of the 23 T cell receptor beta chains below was sequenced from the same sample in a study of PD-1 blockade in classical Hodgkin lymphoma. Autologous stem cell transplantation was followed by relapse in every patient, and brentuximab vedotin exposure varied. TCRdb's copy holds only in-frame clones and misses some; the assay was immunoSEQ multiplex PCR. The sample has some 23,000 clones, 60% to 80% seen once. The source material was peripheral blood mononuclear cells (PBMCs), sampled at baseline. Source of these receptors: a human donor with classical Hodgkin lymphoma.

There are a few counts of this clone. The CDR3 is CASSEINSGANVLTF. The DNA for the CDR3 is TGTGCCAGTAGTGAGATTAACTCTGGGGCCAACGTCCTGACTTTC. This sequence joins TRBV19 and TRBJ2-6; no reliable D call. Trimming stripped 5 bases from V and 0 bases from J, with 8 bases between. Germline V gene sequence: CDR1 LNHDA, CDR2 SQIVND (reference sequence). The CDR3 runs 15 residues.

The V and J genes are TRBV19 and TRBJ1-4; the match to TRBD1 covers 9 bases. The germline CDR1 and CDR2 sequences are LNHDA and SQIVND (reference sequence). This CDR3 is 15 amino acids long. V shed 7 bases, J shed 4 bases, and the junction held 7 bases outside the gene matches. CDR3: CASNPPGQGNEKLFF. In DNA, the CDR3 is TGTGCCAGTAACCCGCCGGGACAGGGTAATGAAAAACTGTTTTTT.

This chain connects TRBV5-1 to TRBJ1-1, with D uncertain. This CDR3 has 14 amino acids. The germline V gene has CDR1 SGHRS and CDR2 YFSETQ. The V end lost 2 bases, the J end lost 1 base, and 9 bases lay between the germline ends. This chain's CDR3 is CASSLFTANTEAFF. The CDR3 coding sequence is TGCGCCAGCAGCTTATTTACAGCGAACACTGAAGCTTTCTTT.

As for this clone: Germline is not matched at one junction end, which may reflect a read error. V gene TRBV4-1 combines with J gene TRBJ2-3; TRBD1 agrees at 8 bases. Per germline, CDR1 MGHRA and CDR2 YSYEKL. The CDR3 consists of 14 residues. CDR3 protein: CASSQGPGQVESRF. The CDR3 DNA follows: TGCGCCAGCAGCCAAGGGCCGGGACAGGTCGAGTCGCGTTTT.

The chain has TRBV27 and TRBJ2-3, with TRBD1 matching over 8 bases. Germline V gene lookup returns CDR1 MNHEY and CDR2 SMNVEV (reference sequence). The trim removed 4 bases at V and 6 bases at J, leaving 6 bases unmatched. The CDR3 is 14 residues long. The CDR3 spells CASSWTGRGDTQYF. The CDR3 DNA sequence: TGTGCCAGCAGTTGGACAGGGAGAGGGGATACGCAGTATTTT.

This clone has just one count. V gene TRBV6-1 combines with J gene TRBJ2-2; D gene unclear. Germline V lookup: CDR1 MNHNS, CDR2 SASEGT. The CDR3 has 14 residues. V gave up 2 bases and J gave up 6 bases, with 10 bases separating them. CDR3 loop: CASSESVRAGELFF. CDR3 sequence (DNA): TGTGCCAGCAGTGAATCGGTTAGGGCCGGGGAGCTGTTTTTT.

The chain is built from TRBV30 and TRBJ1-6; weak D call: TRBD1 (6 bases). CDR3 length: 15 amino acids. V shed 3 bases and J shed 8 bases, with 17 bases lying between them. Germline CDR1 is GTSNPN and CDR2 is SVGIG (reference sequence). CDR3 in amino acids: CAWSDVQGSYSPLHF. The CDR3 coding sequence is TGTGCCTGGAGCGACGTACAGGGTTCCTATTCACCCCTCCACTTT.

The chain uses TRBV6-1 and TRBJ2-1, with 9 bases lining up with TRBD2. There are 17 residues in the CDR3. V trimming: 4 bases; J trimming: 5 bases; junction bases outside the gene matches: 12. CDR1 MNHNS and CDR2 SASEGT come from the germline V gene. The CDR3 DNA reads as TGTGCCAGCAGTGCGTGGCCGGGACTAGCTTCGAACAATGAGCAGTTCTTC. Encoded protein: CASSAWPGLASNNEQFF.

The genes are TRBV29-1 and TRBJ1-2, with D perhaps TRBD1 (5 bases). This CDR3 is 15 amino acids long. CDR1 SQVTM and CDR2 ANQGSEA come from the germline V gene. Trimming took 1 base from V and 6 from J, leaving 18 bases between them. This chain's CDR3 is CSVEVASGGKNGYTF. The DNA of the CDR3 is TGCAGCGTTGAAGTGGCCTCGGGGGGGAAGAATGGCTACACCTTC.

The V and J genes are TRBV19 and TRBJ1-1; 9 bases fit TRBD1. Germline V CDR1 and CDR2: LNHDA, SQIVND (reference sequence). This CDR3 is 15 amino acids long. The trim removed 2 bases at V and 4 bases at J, leaving 5 bases unmatched. The CDR3 spells CASSINTQGATEAFF. The CDR3 DNA is TGTGCCAGTAGTATAAATACACAGGGGGCCACTGAAGCTTTCTTT.

DNA of the CDR3: TGTGCCAGCAGCCGGACAGGGAGCAACACCGGGGAGCTGTTTTTT. This codes for CASSRTGSNTGELFF. The chain uses TRBV9 and TRBJ2-2; 8 bases agree with TRBD1. There are 15 residues in the CDR3. V lost 4 bases and J lost 2; bases outside the gene matches: 4. From germline, CDR1 is SGDLS and CDR2 YYNGEE. The variable domain in full, completed from reference TRBV9 and TRBJ2-2, reads DSGVTQTPKHLITATGQRVTLRCSPRSGDLSVYWYQQSLDQGLQFLIQYYNGEERAKGNILERFSAQQFPDLHSELNLSSLELGDSALYFCASSRTGSNTGELFFGEGSRLTVL.

This chain joins TRBV27 and TRBJ1-2, with D uncertain. The CDR3 totals 18 residues. Germline values: CDR1 MNHEY, CDR2 SMNVEV (reference sequence). The V end was cut by 2 bases, the J end by 5 bases, with 24 bases between. The chain's CDR3 is CASSLIPTGSVTDYGYTF. For the CDR3, the DNA is TGTGCCAGCAGTTTAATTCCGACGGGTTCTGTTACAGATTATGGCTACACCTTC.

The gene calls are TRBV28 and TRBJ2-5; D is tentatively TRBD1 or TRBD2 (7 bases each). V lost 8 bases, J lost 2 bases, and 21 bases lay in between. CDR3 size: 16 residues. CDR1 MDHEN and CDR2 SYDVKM come from the germline V gene. The CDR3 here is CASSRGRGPRQETQYF. The CDR3 bases are TGTGCCAGCTCAAGGGGGAGGGGGCCTCGACAAGAGACCCAGTACTTC. Combining the CDR3 with reference TRBV28 and TRBJ2-5 gives the whole variable domain DVKVTQSSRYLVKRTGEKVFLECVQDMDHENMFWYRQDPGLGLRLIYFSYDVKMKEKGDIPEGYSVSREKKERFSLILESASTNQTSMYLCASSRGRGPRQETQYFGPGTRLLVL.

The chain couples TRBV5-6 to TRBJ2-7; unclear D gene. The CDR3 contains 12 residues. Deletions cut 4 bases from V and 1 base from J, with 6 bases between. The germline V gene has CDR1 SGHDT and CDR2 YYEEEE. The CDR3 is CASSNTSYEQYF. The DNA of the CDR3 is TGTGCCAGCAGCAACACATCCTACGAGCAGTACTTC.

This chain links TRBV5-1 with TRBJ1-2; D gene unclear. V was cut by 0 bases and J by 8 bases, with 8 bases left in between. Germline CDR1 is SGHRS and CDR2 is YFSETQ. This CDR3 has 12 residues. This CDR3 is CASSLDLTGYTF. CDR3 sequence (DNA): TGCGCCAGCAGCTTGGATCTGACAGGCTACACCTTC. Full variable domain (missing parts from reference TRBV5-1 and TRBJ1-2): KAGVTQTPRYLIKTRGQQVTLSCSPISGHRSVSWYQQTPGQGLQFLFEYFSETQRNKGNFPGRFSGRQFSNSRSEMNVSTLELGDSALYLCASSLDLTGYTFGSGTRLTVV.

The chain uses TRBV13 and TRBJ2-3; the D is unclear. The CDR3 length is 11 residues. Looked up from germline, CDR1 is PRHDT and CDR2 is FYEKMQ (reference sequence). The V end lost 5 bases, the J end lost 11 bases, and 11 bases lay between the germline ends. CDR3 DNA: TGTGCCAGCAGCACTCCAGCAGGGCAGTATTTT. Its protein product is CASSTPAGQYF.

This clone has more than one count but fewer than ten. The chain employs TRBV2 and TRBJ1-6; a weak D match, TRBD1 (5 bases). There are 17 residues in the CDR3. Trimming took off 1 base at V and 0 bases at J, with 10 bases between the two ends. Germline CDR1 and CDR2: SNHLY and FYNNEI. The CDR3 DNA reads as TGTGCCAGCAGTGAAGAGGCAGGGAGCTCCTATAATTCACCCCTCCACTTT. Translating it yields CASSEEAGSSYNSPLHF.

This chain connects TRBV5-1 to TRBJ2-7; TRBD1 might be the D (6 bases). With 4 bases removed from V and 1 base from J, the gap between germline ends came to 12 bases. Germline CDR1 and CDR2: SGHRS and YFSETQ. CDR3 length: 14 residues. This chain's CDR3 is CASSEYRESYEQYF. CDR3 nucleotides: TGCGCCAGCAGCGAATACAGGGAATCCTACGAGCAGTACTTC.

V usage is TRBV9 and J usage is TRBJ2-2; perhaps TRBD2 as D (6 bases). The CDR3 has 16 amino acids. Germline CDR1 reads SGDLS; CDR2 reads YYNGEE. Trimming took off 0 bases at V and 3 bases at J, with 12 bases between the two ends. The CDR3 protein is CASSVGPGEYTGELFF. As DNA, the CDR3 is TGTGCCAGCAGCGTAGGGCCGGGGGAATACACCGGGGAGCTGTTTTTT.

This clone was seen only a few times. The CDR3 loop is CATSYWEYSFF. Written as DNA, the CDR3 is TGTGCCACCAGCTATTGGGAGTATTCTTTCTTT. The rearrangement joins TRBV25-1 to TRBJ1-1; D not certain. CDR3 length: 11 residues. V lost 10 bases, J lost 12 bases, and 18 bases lay in between. CDR1 is MGHDK and CDR2 is SYGVNS in the germline V gene.

This clone was counted between two and nine times. The CDR3 nucleotides are TGTGCCACCACCCCAGGGAGATTCACAGATACGCAGTATTTT. As protein: CATTPGRFTDTQYF. This rearrangement joins TRBV15 to TRBJ2-3; D assignment may be TRBD1 or TRBD2 (5 bases each). The V end was cut by 7 bases, the J end by 2 bases, with 13 bases between. This CDR3 is 14 amino acids long. CDR1 LNHNV and CDR2 YYDKDF come from the germline V gene (reference sequence).

The rearrangement links TRBV9 to TRBJ1-4; D not resolved. The CDR3 loop spans 14 amino acids. From germline, CDR1 is SGDLS and CDR2 YYNGEE. V lost 2 bases and J 0 bases, leaving 5 bases between the germline ends. Written as DNA, the CDR3 is TGTGCCAGCAGCGTGGGTTCAACTAATGAAAAACTGTTTTTT. Translated, it gives CASSVGSTNEKLFF.

This clone was counted only a few times. The junction departs from the called germline gene at one end, perhaps through a read error. The chain links TRBV10-3 to TRBJ1-1; 7 bases are shared with TRBD1. This CDR3 is built from 13 residues. From germline, CDR1 is ENHRY and CDR2 SYGVKD. CDR3 protein: CAFRGLDDTEAFF. CDR3 coding DNA: TGTGCCTTCAGGGGGTTGGACGACACTGAAGCTTTCTTT.